These 19 T cell receptor beta chains share one sample of origin, sequenced in a study of regulatory T cells in long-lasting Graves disease. Libraries of TCR beta came from iRepertoire HTBI primers plus Arm-PCR of CDR3 regions. TCRdb ran MiXCR on the multiplex PCR reads and lists one entry per CDR3 protein. The table shows 200,000 to 250,000 distinct CDR3 sequences, with around 18% occurring only once. Time point meaning: newly diagnosed GD, antithyroid drugs for less than 3 months. Preparation of the TCR library used RNA extracted from PBMCs. The specimen was peripheral blood mononuclear cells (PBMCs), collected at new diagnosis, from a patient treated with antithyroid drugs. These receptors were taken from a female donor with Graves disease.

This chain connects TRBV4-1 to TRBJ1-2; 12 bases are a match to TRBD1. Trimming removed 3 bases from V and 4 bases from J; junction bases left unmatched: 3. Germline lookup yields CDR1 MGHRA and CDR2 YSYEKL. This CDR3 has 15 residues. The CDR3 is CASSQGQGAGYGYTF. The CDR3, as DNA: TGCGCCAGCAGCCAGGGACAGGGGGCCGGCTATGGCTACACCTTC.

In the case of this clonotype: The likely explanation is a read error, given a far larger clone one base away. The CDR3 loop is CASSPMAGPYEQFF. Here the CDR3 DNA reads TGTGCCAGCAGCCCCATGGCTGGGCCCTACGAGCAGTTCTTC. The chain employs TRBV11-2 and TRBJ2-1, with D unresolved. Trimming removed 5 bases at V and 10 bases at J, with 18 bases between. CDR1 SGHAT and CDR2 FQNNGV come from the germline V gene. The CDR3 extends over 14 amino acids.

This clonotype was found many times. The rearrangement joins TRBV19 to TRBJ1-2; 8 bases fit TRBD1. V shed 7 bases, J shed 0 bases, and the junction held 7 bases outside the gene matches. The CDR3 contains 15 residues. Germline V CDR1 and CDR2: LNHDA, SQIVND (reference sequence). The CDR3 region is CASNTGGTPNYGYTF. The CDR3 DNA sequence: TGTGCCAGTAATACAGGGGGGACCCCTAACTATGGCTACACCTTC.

Many counts were recorded for this clonotype. V and J are TRBV11-3 and TRBJ2-7, with 10 bases that match TRBD1. Germline V CDR1 and CDR2: SGHNT, YENEEA. V was clipped by 4 bases and J by 2 bases; unmatched bases: 11. This CDR3 is 17 amino acids long. In DNA, the CDR3 is TGTGCCAGCAGCTCCGGGACAGGGGAGCCCTACGCCTACGAGCAGTACTTC. Translated, it gives CASSSGTGEPYAYEQYF. Complete variable domain (other parts from reference TRBV11-3 and TRBJ2-7): EAGVVQSPRYKIIEKKQPVAFWCNPISGHNTLYWYLQNLGQGPELLIRYENEEAVDDSQLPKDRFSAERLKGVDSTLKIQPAELGDSAVYLCASSSGTGEPYAYEQYFGPGTRLTVT.

This chain connects TRBV20-1 to TRBJ2-5; D may be TRBD1 (5 bases). Germline V gene sequence: CDR1 DFQATT, CDR2 SNEGSKA (reference sequence). V lost 3 bases and J lost 5, with 19 bases in between. The CDR3 is made up of 15 amino acids. The CDR3 DNA is TGCAGTGCTAGCAGGGATGCGAGTCCTTGGGAGACCCAGTACTTC. Its translation is CSASRDASPWETQYF.

This chain uses TRBV12-3 or TRBV12-4 with TRBJ2-5; TRBD2 matches at 9 bases. The V segment lost 3 bases and the J segment 5 bases; nucleotides outside the gene matches: 22. The CDR3 runs 20 residues. CDR3 bases: TGTGCCAGCAGTTTCGATGACTGGGAAGCGGGAGGAATTGGGCGGGAGACCCAGTACTTC. Translated, it gives CASSFDDWEAGGIGRETQYF.

This clonotype was seen ten or more times. V gene TRBV18 combines with J gene TRBJ1-4; no definite D call. The CDR3 extends over 15 amino acids. Germline V gene data show CDR1 as KGHSH and CDR2 as LQKENI. With 5 bases removed from V and 0 bases from J, the gap between germline ends came to 10 bases. The CDR3 nucleotides are TGTGCCAGCTCATCCGACGGAGCAACTAATGAAAAACTGTTTTTT. Amino acid sequence: CASSSDGATNEKLFF.

As to this clonotype: A far larger clone is a single base away, which makes a read error likely. This rearrangement joins TRBV7-2 to TRBJ2-7; 10 bases are a match to TRBD2. The CDR3 has 17 residues. CDR1 and CDR2 (germline): SGHTA, FQGNSA. The CDR3 sequence is CASGLYLAGVGGYEQYF. The CDR3 coding sequence is TGTGCCAGCGGCTTATACCTAGCGGGAGTAGGGGGGTACGAGCAGTACTTC. The full variable domain, completed using reference TRBV7-2 and TRBJ2-7, is GAGVSQSPSNKVTEKGKDVELRCDPISGHTALYWYRQSLGQGLEFLIYFQGNSAPDKSGLPSDRFSAERTGGSVSTLTIQRTQQEDSAVYLCASGLYLAGVGGYEQYFGPGTRLTVT.

This chain uses TRBV20-1 with TRBJ2-1, with no clear D. V shed 0 bases and J shed 9 bases, with 15 bases lying between them. The CDR3 runs to 14 residues. Germline values: CDR1 DFQATT, CDR2 SNEGSKA (reference sequence). The CDR3 sequence is CSARDYPILGEQFF. CDR3 in DNA: TGCAGTGCTAGAGATTATCCAATATTGGGTGAGCAGTTCTTC.

This clonotype was seen at least ten times. The chain is built from TRBV7-2 and TRBJ2-1, with D hard to call. Trimming took off 1 base at V and 10 bases at J, with 8 bases between the two ends. CDR1 SGHTA and CDR2 FQGNSA come from the germline V gene. The CDR3 extends over 12 amino acids. CDR3 nucleotide sequence: TGTGCCAGCAGCTTAGTTTCGGGCGAGCAGTTCTTC. Protein sequence: CASSLVSGEQFF.

In regard to this clonotype: One end of the junction fails to match germline, which may point to a read error. The V call is TRBV20-1, the J call TRBJ1-1, with D unclear. The CDR3 runs 11 residues. Germline lookup yields CDR1 DFQATT and CDR2 SNEGSKA (reference sequence). The CDR3 is CSATDNNEAFF. The CDR3 bases are TGCAGTGCTACTGACAACAATGAAGCTTTCTTT.

The gene calls are TRBV9 and TRBJ2-2, with a weak D call TRBD1 (6 bases). The V and J ends lost 4 bases and 5 bases respectively, with 18 bases between them. Per the germline V gene, CDR1 is SGDLS and CDR2 is YYNGEE. The CDR3 covers 16 residues. The CDR3 DNA reads TGTGCCAGCAGCACTCACAGGGTGGCGCGAACCGGGGAGCTGTTTTTT. Translating gives CASSTHRVARTGELFF.

This clonotype was seen at least ten times. The chain combines TRBV29-1 with TRBJ2-1, with D hard to call. CDR1 and CDR2 from the germline V gene are SQVTM and ANQGSEA. The CDR3 loop spans 11 amino acids. The V gene lost 6 bases and the J gene lost 9 bases, with 12 bases spanning the gap. CDR3 in amino acids: CSVPLTREQFF. The CDR3 DNA is TGCAGCGTGCCTCTTACGCGTGAGCAGTTCTTC.

This clonotype came up once. A much larger clone differs by one base, so this may be a read error. The chain employs TRBV20-1 and TRBJ2-7, with a possible D match to TRBD1 (6 bases). The CDR3 sequence is 13 residues long. Deletions cut 5 bases from V and 3 bases from J, with 14 bases between. Germline lookup yields CDR1 DFQATT and CDR2 SNEGSKA (reference sequence). CDR3 nucleotides: TGCAGTGCTCATAGGACAGAGGTCTACGAGCAGTACTTC. This translates into CSAHRTEVYEQYF.

In this sample, this clonotype turned up a few times. The chain combines TRBV7-9 with TRBJ2-7; maybe TRBD1 (5 bases). The CDR3 is 19 amino acids. Germline CDR1 reads SEHNR; CDR2 reads FQNEAQ (reference sequence). V was shortened by 7 bases and J by 0 bases, with 28 bases between the two germline ends. This CDR3 is CASTPARRQGKNFSYEQYF. DNA for the CDR3: TGTGCCAGCACCCCGGCCCGAAGGCAGGGAAAAAACTTCTCCTACGAGCAGTACTTC.

In this sample, this clonotype turned up many times. An end of the junction does not agree with germline; a read error may underlie this. V usage is TRBV20-1 and J usage is TRBJ2-3; 7 positions agree with TRBD1. Germline CDR1 reads DFQATT; CDR2 reads SNEGSKA (reference sequence). CDR3 length equals 12 residues. CDR3 sequence reads: CSARGGADTQYF. CDR3 coding DNA: TGCAGTGCGAGAGGGGGCGCAGATACGCAGTATTTT.

This clonotype has ten or more counts. V usage is TRBV29-1 and J usage is TRBJ2-1, with D perhaps TRBD2 (6 bases). The CDR3 totals 13 residues. V dropped 3 bases and J dropped 5 bases, with 11 bases sitting between them. The germline V gene encodes CDR1 SQVTM and CDR2 ANQGSEA. The CDR3 loop reads CSVERDFDNEQFF. The CDR3 nucleotides are TGCAGCGTTGAGCGGGACTTCGACAATGAGCAGTTCTTC.

This clonotype was detected many times. The J gene is TRBJ1-6, the V gene TRBV24-1, with no clear D. From germline, CDR1 is KGHDR and CDR2 SFDVKD. The CDR3 loop spans 14 amino acids. V was shortened by 4 bases and J by 11 bases, with 14 bases between the two germline ends. In DNA, the CDR3 is TGTGCCACCAGTGAGGGAAGCGGCGGACCACCCCTCCACTTT. As protein: CATSEGSGGPPLHF.

This clonotype was counted at least ten times. The rearrangement joins TRBV6-5 to TRBJ1-2; 7 nucleotides align to TRBD1. V lost 2 bases and J lost 6; bases outside the gene matches: 6. This CDR3 region has 14 residues. Germline CDR1 and CDR2: MNHEY and SVGAGI. CDR3 nucleotides: TGTGCCAGCAGTTACCGAGGGGGCGGTAATGGCTACACCTTC. Translating it yields CASSYRGGGNGYTF.